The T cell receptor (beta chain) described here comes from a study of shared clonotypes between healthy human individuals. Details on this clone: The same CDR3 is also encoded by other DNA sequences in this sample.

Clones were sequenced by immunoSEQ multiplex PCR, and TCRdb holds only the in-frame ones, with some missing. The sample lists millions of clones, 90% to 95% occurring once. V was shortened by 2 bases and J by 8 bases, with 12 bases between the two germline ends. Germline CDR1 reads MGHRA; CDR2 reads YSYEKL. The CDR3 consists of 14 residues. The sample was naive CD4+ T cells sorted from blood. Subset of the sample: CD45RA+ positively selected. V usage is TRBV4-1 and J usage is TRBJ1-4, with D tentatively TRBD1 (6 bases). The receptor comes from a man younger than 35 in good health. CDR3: CASSQTGTNEKLFF. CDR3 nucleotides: TGCGCCAGCAGCCAAACCGGGACAAACGAAAAACTGTTTTTT.